The 9 T cell receptor beta chains below all came from one sample that was sequenced in a study of CD8 T cells in ankylosing spondylitis. Their cognate antigens are unknown. Broader study findings: Seemingly distinctive of ankylosing spondylitis blood was a TCR beta motif formed by eight highly homologous variants.

TCRdb ran MiXCR on the 5' RACE reads and lists one entry per CDR3 protein. The top ten clones hold roughly a third of a sample with about 130,000 distinct CDR3 sequences, 15% to 20% of them seen once. The sequencing input was blood, either unsorted or a sorted T cell fraction (not recorded which). The receptors stem from a male donor with ankylosing spondylitis.

The chain couples TRBV28 to TRBJ2-3, with D perhaps matching TRBD1 (6 bases). Germline CDR1 reads MDHEN; CDR2 reads SYDVKM. V shed 2 bases and J shed 1 base, with 22 bases lying between them. This CDR3 comprises 19 residues. The DNA for the CDR3 is TGTGCCAGCAGTTTAGCTACAGGGAGAGGGACCCTGGGCACAGATACGCAGTATTTT. Translated: CASSLATGRGTLGTDTQYF.

This clonotype was counted a few times. This chain connects TRBV15 to TRBJ1-5, with D unclear. The CDR3 extends over 16 amino acids. Trimming pared 4 bases from V and 1 base from J, leaving 14 bases between. Germline V gene data show CDR1 as LNHNV and CDR2 as YYDKDF (reference sequence). The CDR3 sequence is CATSKTRTESNQPQHF. The CDR3, as DNA: TGTGCCACCAGCAAAACCCGGACGGAGAGCAATCAGCCCCAGCATTTT.

The chain carries TRBV28 and TRBJ1-4; the match to TRBD1 covers 8 bases. Germline lookup yields CDR1 MDHEN and CDR2 SYDVKM. CDR3 length: 14 residues. With V trimmed by 5 bases and J by 5 bases, 4 bases remained unmatched. CDR3 region: CASSPTGENEKLFF. CDR3 coding DNA: TGTGCCAGCAGTCCGACAGGGGAAAATGAAAAACTGTTTTTT.

This clonotype has only a few counts. This chain links TRBV4-3 with TRBJ2-5, with a possible D match to TRBD2 (5 bases). CDR3 size: 16 residues. Deletions cut 4 bases from V and 1 base from J, with 16 bases between. Germline loops: CDR1 LGHNA, CDR2 YSLEER. The CDR3 sequence is CASSPGSGPGQETQYF. The CDR3 DNA is TGCGCCAGCAGCCCGGGAAGTGGTCCCGGCCAAGAGACCCAGTACTTC.

The V and J genes are TRBV5-1 and TRBJ2-7, with TRBD1 as a possible D gene (6 bases). The V and J ends lost 2 bases and 3 bases respectively, with 12 bases between them. The CDR3 has 14 residues. The germline V gene encodes CDR1 SGHRS and CDR2 YFSETQ. The CDR3 loop reads CASSLGTKNYEQYF. The CDR3 DNA sequence: TGCGCCAGCAGCTTAGGGACAAAGAACTACGAGCAGTACTTC.

The chain recombines TRBV29-1 with TRBJ2-7; weak D call: TRBD1 (6 bases). The CDR3 has 16 residues. Germline loops: CDR1 SQVTM, CDR2 ANQGSEA. Between the trimmed V and J ends, which lost 4 bases and 3 bases, there was a span of 22 bases. The CDR3 loop reads CSVGRDTLEAVYEQYF. CDR3 sequence (DNA): TGCAGCGTTGGCCGGGACACCCTCGAAGCTGTCTACGAGCAGTACTTC.

The chain joins TRBV9 to TRBJ2-2, with D possibly TRBD2 on 6 matching bases. The length of the CDR3 is 15 residues. Germline CDR1 is SGDLS and CDR2 is YYNGEE. The ends were cut back, 4 bases at V and 4 bases at J, with 14 bases in the middle. The CDR3 nucleotides read TGTGCCAGCAGCTTCGATGCGGGAAGCACCGGGGAGCTGTTTTTT. This encodes CASSFDAGSTGELFF.

V usage is TRBV9 and J usage is TRBJ2-5; D possibly uses TRBD1 or TRBD2 (5 bases each). CDR3 length: 14 residues. Germline CDR1 reads SGDLS; CDR2 reads YYNGEE. V lost 6 bases to trimming and J lost 5 bases, with 17 bases between them. In nucleotides, the CDR3 is TGTGCCAGCAACTCCGGGACCCTGGGGGAGACCCAGTACTTC. This encodes CASNSGTLGETQYF.

The V gene is TRBV27, the J gene TRBJ2-1, with 9 bases matching TRBD2. CDR3 length: 17 residues. Germline V gives CDR1 MNHEY, CDR2 SMNVEV (reference sequence). The trim removed 2 bases at V and 5 bases at J, leaving 10 bases unmatched. The CDR3 DNA reads TGTGCCAGCAGTTTAAATGCGAGACTAGCGGCTAACAATGAGCAGTTCTTC. Amino acid sequence: CASSLNARLAANNEQFF.